A selection of T cell receptor beta chains follows, all from one sample in a study of response to subunit inactivated influenza vaccine. TCRdb processed the RT-PCR reads anew with MiXCR; each CDR3 protein has one entry. The data show hundreds of thousands of distinct CDR3 sequences, about 15% seen once. Sequencing used PBMCs from blood, obtained around two weeks before vaccination. The source of these receptors is a man aged 45-65 years who received an inactivated influenza vaccine. CDR3s include the opening cysteine and the closing phenylalanine or tryptophan. The order of the fields is CDR3 DNA, CDR3 protein, J gene, clone size, D gene, V gene. The D gene is left open where the match is weak. Some rows have no size entry. The others give once, few or many, or a class for an expanded clone.

TGTGCCAGCAGCCCTCGGACTAGCGGCAATGAGCAGTTCTTC	CASSPRTSGNEQFF	TRBJ2-1	.	TRBD2	TRBV9
TGCAGTGCTAGAGATGGTATTAAGGCCCGACAGGTCCTCCACTTT	CSARDGIKARQVLHF	TRBJ1-6	few	.	TRBV20-1
.	CASSLTSGRGERWETQYF	TRBJ2-5	.	.	TRBV7-3
TGTGCCAGCAGAAACTCTCCGACTAACACAGATACGCAGTATTTT	CASRNSPTNTDTQYF	TRBJ2-3	many	.	TRBV2
TGTGCCAGCAGCTCAACTAGCGGGGGGGCAGAGACCCAGTACTTC	CASSSTSGGAETQYF	TRBJ2-5	many	TRBD2	TRBV7-2
TGTGCCAGCACCCAGGGATTCTCTGGAAACACCATATATTTT	CASTQGFSGNTIYF	TRBJ1-3	.	.	TRBV6-1
TGTGCCAGCACCACGGGGACAGGGATTGGCGAGCAGTACTTC	CASTTGTGIGEQYF	TRBJ2-7	few	TRBD1	TRBV3-1
TGTGCCAGCAGCTGGGGACTTACGAACACCGGGGAGCTGTTTTTT	CASSWGLTNTGELFF	TRBJ2-2	few	.	TRBV7-9
TGTGCCAGCAGTGTAGACAGGCTGAATCAGCCCCAGCATTTT	CASSVDRLNQPQHF	TRBJ1-5	.	.	TRBV2
TGCGCCAGCAGCCAAGAGTTATGGGGGAATTCACCCCTCCACTTT	CASSQELWGNSPLHF	TRBJ1-6	few	.	TRBV4-3
TGTGCCAGCAGCCTTACCGGGACCATGTCCTACGAGCAGTACTTC	CASSLTGTMSYEQYF	TRBJ2-7	.	.	TRBV28
TGTGCCAGCAGTAATACCCCCCGAATGAACACTGAAGCTTTCTTT	CASSNTPRMNTEAFF	TRBJ1-1	few	.	TRBV2
TGTGCCAGCATGTCGTCTAGCCGGTCCTACGAGCAGTACTTC	CASMSSSRSYEQYF	TRBJ2-7	many	.	TRBV28
TGCAGTGCTATCCCGATTTTGGGTGATGGCTACACCTTC	CSAIPILGDGYTF	TRBJ1-2	few	.	TRBV20-1
TGTGCCACCAGTGCTGGGACTAGCGGGAGTAATGAGCAGTTCTTC	CATSAGTSGSNEQFF	TRBJ2-1	few	TRBD2	TRBV24-1
TGTGCCAGCAACCTTGGGTGGGGTGAGCAGTTCTTC	CASNLGWGEQFF	TRBJ2-1	few	.	TRBV28
TGTGCCAGCAGCTCAGATGTGCAGGGCGCGCCCCAGCATTTT	CASSSDVQGAPQHF	TRBJ1-5	.	.	TRBV16
TGTGCCAGCCACCGACCGAACACTGAAGCTTTCTTT	CASHRPNTEAFF	TRBJ1-1	.	.	TRBV6-5
TGCGCCAGCAGCTTGGCGGGCAGGGGACAAGAGACCCAGTACTTC	CASSLAGRGQETQYF	TRBJ2-5	.	.	TRBV5-1
TGTGCCAGCAGTGAAGCGTCGGCCCGGACAGGGCGGTGGGGCTACACCTTC	CASSEASARTGRWGYTF	TRBJ1-2	few	TRBD1	TRBV2
TGTGCCAGCAGTTGGGGACAGGGGTTGGTGACAGATACGCAGTATTTT	CASSWGQGLVTDTQYF	TRBJ2-3	.	TRBD1	TRBV27
TGCGCCAGCAGCTTGGGGACTAGCGGGAGCCGTAGCACAGATACGCAGTATTTT	CASSLGTSGSRSTDTQYF	TRBJ2-3	few	TRBD2	TRBV5-1
TGTGCCAGCAGTGAACTCTGGCAGGTCCAAAGGAGGGAGCAGTTCTTC	CASSELWQVQRREQFF	TRBJ2-1	.	.	TRBV25-1
TGTGCCAGCAGTTTTAGGACTCTATCGTCGGCCTACGAGCAGTACTTC	CASSFRTLSSAYEQYF	TRBJ2-7	.	.	TRBV28
TGTGCCAGTTTGGGTCAAAAGCGGGAGATATACGAGCAGTACTTC	CASLGQKREIYEQYF	TRBJ2-7	few	TRBD2	TRBV28
TGTGCCAGCAGCCCGCGACGTAGAAAGATACAAGAGACCCAGTACTTC	CASSPRRRKIQETQYF	TRBJ2-5	few	.	TRBV7-2
TGTGCCAGCAAAAACGGGGGGGTGGCGAATTCACCCCTCCACTTT	CASKNGGVANSPLHF	TRBJ1-6	few	.	TRBV28
TGTGCCAGCAGCACGGACAGGTGGTCAGATACGCAGTATTTT	CASSTDRWSDTQYF	TRBJ2-3	.	TRBD1	TRBV7-3
TGCGCCAGCAATCGCGGGGAAGGAGGGACAGTGAGGATCGACGAGCAGTACTTC	CASNRGEGGTVRIDEQYF	TRBJ2-7	few	.	TRBV5-1
TGTGCCAGCAGCCTCATAGGTCGGGGGGACCAAGAGACCCAGTACTTC	CASSLIGRGDQETQYF	TRBJ2-5	.	TRBD2	TRBV3-1
TGTGCCTGGGGGACAGGCTCTCAGAAGGGAGATACGCAGTATTTT	CAWGTGSQKGDTQYF	TRBJ2-3	once	TRBD1	TRBV30
TGTGCCAGCAGCTCACTCTGGGGACTAGCCGGAGAGACCCAGTACTTC	CASSSLWGLAGETQYF	TRBJ2-5	.	TRBD2	TRBV7-2
TGCGCCAGCAGCGCCAACACGGGACAGGGTCGCGAGCAGTACTTC	CASSANTGQGREQYF	TRBJ2-7	few	TRBD1	TRBV5-1
TGTGCCAGCAGTGAGAGGACAGTTCTAGGTACTGTAGCTTTCTTT	CASSERTVLGTVAFF	TRBJ1-1	few	.	TRBV6-1
TGCGCCAGCAGTGAGTCGACAGTCGGAGGGGTCTCGGACACTGAAGCTTTCTTT	CASSESTVGGVSDTEAFF	TRBJ1-1	many	.	TRBV10-2
TGTGCCAGCAGCCCGTCCGGGACAGTGAACGAGCAGTACTTC	CASSPSGTVNEQYF	TRBJ2-7	.	TRBD1	TRBV9
TGTGCCAGCAGTCGTGACGAGCAGTACTTC	CASSRDEQYF	TRBJ2-7	.	.	TRBV7-9
TGCAGTGCTAAGAACAGGGTGACGCTCTATAGCAATCAGCCCCAGCATTTT	CSAKNRVTLYSNQPQHF	TRBJ1-5	few	.	TRBV20-1
TGTGCCAGCAGCGCCCCGGGGGTGAAGCAGTACTTC	CASSAPGVKQYF	TRBJ2-7	few	.	TRBV5-6
TGTGCCAGCAGCTTAGGTTCCGGGACAACCTACGAGCAGTACTTC	CASSLGSGTTYEQYF	TRBJ2-7	.	.	TRBV11-2
TGTGCCAGCAGCCGGGGCCGGGAGGTCCTATACGAGCAGTACTTC	CASSRGREVLYEQYF	TRBJ2-7	.	TRBD2	TRBV7-6
TGCAGTGCTAGTGAGGAGGGGGCGAACACTGAAGCTTTCTTT	CSASEEGANTEAFF	TRBJ1-1	.	TRBD1	TRBV20-1
TGCGCCAGCAGCTTCTACAGGGTAGGCGACGAGCAGTACTTC	CASSFYRVGDEQYF	TRBJ2-7	.	.	TRBV5-1
TGTGCCATCAGTGAGAGGGCTAACACTGAAGCTTTCTTT	CAISERANTEAFF	TRBJ1-1	.	.	TRBV10-3
TGTGCCACCAGTGAAACTAGCGGGGGTCGCAATGAGCAGTTCTTC	CATSETSGGRNEQFF	TRBJ2-1	many	TRBD2	TRBV24-1
TGTGCCAGCAGACCCTCTCGGATGATCTACGAGCAGTACTTC	CASRPSRMIYEQYF	TRBJ2-7	.	.	TRBV7-2
TGCGCCAGCAGCCGAGCTTGGGGGCCCGGGACTAGCGGCTCCTACGAGCAGTACTTC	CASSRAWGPGTSGSYEQYF	TRBJ2-7	.	TRBD2	TRBV5-1
TGTGCCAGCAGCCTCGACAGACAGGGCCGAAATTCACCCCTCCACTTT	CASSLDRQGRNSPLHF	TRBJ1-6	.	TRBD1	TRBV7-2